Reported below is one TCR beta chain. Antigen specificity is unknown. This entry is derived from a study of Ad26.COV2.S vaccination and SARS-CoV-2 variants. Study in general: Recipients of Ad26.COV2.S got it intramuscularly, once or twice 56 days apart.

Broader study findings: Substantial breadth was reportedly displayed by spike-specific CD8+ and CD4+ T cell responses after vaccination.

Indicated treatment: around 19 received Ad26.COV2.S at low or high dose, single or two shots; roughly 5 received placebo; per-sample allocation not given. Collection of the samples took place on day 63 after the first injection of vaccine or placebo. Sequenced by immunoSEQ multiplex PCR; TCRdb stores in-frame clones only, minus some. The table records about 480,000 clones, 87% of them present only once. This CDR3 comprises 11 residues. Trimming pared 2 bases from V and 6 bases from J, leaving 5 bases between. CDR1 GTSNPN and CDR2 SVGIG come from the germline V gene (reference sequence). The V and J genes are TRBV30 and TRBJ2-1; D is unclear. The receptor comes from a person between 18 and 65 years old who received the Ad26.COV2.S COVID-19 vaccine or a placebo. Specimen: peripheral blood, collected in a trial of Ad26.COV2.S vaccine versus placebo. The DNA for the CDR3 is TGTGCCTGGAGTCCGCGCAATGAGCAGTTCTTC. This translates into CAWSPRNEQFF.